The T cell receptor (beta chain) under discussion was sequenced for a study of neurological immune-mediated disorders. The time point: longitudinal time-point 3. TCRdb re-derived calls from the 5' RACE reads in MiXCR, one entry per CDR3 protein. The table lists 84,000 or so distinct CDR3 sequences, 4.3% of them singletons. At least ten counts were recorded for this clonotype. The CDR3 loop spans 14 amino acids. V was clipped by 2 bases and J by 2 bases, with 9 bases between them. Germline loops: CDR1 SGHAT, CDR2 FQNNGV. This sequence joins TRBV11-2 and TRBJ2-5; no definite D call. This receptor was identified in a woman aged 55-75 years with multiple sclerosis. Source material: PBMCs. The DNA of the CDR3 is TGTGCCAGCAGCTTAAGTTACAGTCAAGAGACCCAGTACTTC. It encodes CASSLSYSQETQYF.